The next 9 T cell receptor beta chains were all read from a single sample in a study of identical twins' blood T cells. TCRdb recomputed calls from the 5' RACE reads with MiXCR, one row per CDR3 protein. The sample has 350,000 to 400,000 distinct CDR3 sequences, around 30% seen once. Sequencing was performed on PBMCs. The receptors stem from a woman aged 18 to 55 in good health.

This clonotype was recorded a few times. The V and J genes are TRBV29-1 and TRBJ2-5; 9 bases are a match to TRBD2. The CDR3 is 15 residues long. Unmatched junction bases numbered 8, after V lost 3 bases and J lost 3 bases. The V gene's germline CDR1 is SQVTM and CDR2 ANQGSEA. The CDR3 spells CSVDAAGGSKETQYF. DNA for the CDR3: TGCAGCGTTGATGCGGCGGGAGGGAGTAAAGAGACCCAGTACTTC.

The V and J genes are TRBV5-1 and TRBJ2-2, with unresolved D. CDR1 and CDR2 from the germline V gene are SGHRS and YFSETQ. This CDR3 is built from 14 residues. Trimming took 6 bases from V and 4 from J, leaving 13 bases between them. CDR3 bases: TGCGCCAGCAATGCGGTCAGATTCACCGGGGAGCTGTTTTTT. Protein product: CASNAVRFTGELFF.

The chain combines TRBV29-1 with TRBJ1-5; D possibly corresponds to TRBD1 (5 bases). CDR3 length: 13 amino acids. Germline V CDR1 and CDR2: SQVTM, ANQGSEA. Trimming stripped 0 bases from V and 6 bases from J, with 9 bases between. CDR3 region: CSVEDGGGQPQHF. Here the CDR3 DNA reads TGCAGCGTTGAAGATGGGGGTGGTCAGCCCCAGCATTTT. The variable domain in full, with the rest retrieved from reference TRBV29-1 and TRBJ1-5, is SAVISQKPSRDICQRGTSLTIQCQVDSQVTMMFWYRQQPGQSLTLIATANQGSEATYESGFVIDKFPISRPNLTFSTLTVSNMSPEDSSIYLCSVEDGGGQPQHFGDGTRLSIL.

Concerning this clonotype: At one end, the junction sequence differs from germline, possibly due to a read error. The rearrangement uses TRBV28 and TRBJ1-6, with a tentative D call TRBD1 (5 bases). In germline, CDR1 is MDHEN, CDR2 SYDVKM. The CDR3 runs to 14 residues. In DNA, the CDR3 is TGTACCAGCACCACGGACATGCATAATTCACCCCTCCACTTT. It codes for CTSTTDMHNSPLHF.

This clonotype occurred many times. The J gene is TRBJ1-5, the V gene TRBV18, with D hard to call. The CDR3 consists of 14 residues. The V and J ends lost 3 bases and 2 bases respectively, with 8 bases between them. Germline CDR1 reads KGHSH; CDR2 reads LQKENI. The CDR3 is CASSPPGGNQPQHF. CDR3 sequence (DNA): TGTGCCAGCTCACCCCCAGGAGGCAATCAGCCCCAGCATTTT.

The chain joins TRBV15 to TRBJ1-1; a possible D gene is TRBD1 (6 bases). This CDR3 contains 15 residues. Germline CDR1 is LNHNV and CDR2 is YYDKDF (reference sequence). Trimming took off 0 bases at V and 8 bases at J, with 16 bases between the two ends. DNA of the CDR3: TGTGCCACCAGCAGAGATGAGGTCAGGGGCTCAGAAGCTTTCTTT. It specifies CATSRDEVRGSEAFF.

This sequence joins TRBV6-2 or TRBV6-3 and TRBJ1-1, with TRBD1 as a possible D gene (5 bases). V was cut by 0 bases and J by 0 bases, with 14 bases left in between. The germline V gene encodes CDR1 MNHEY and CDR2 SVGEGT. The CDR3 contains 17 residues. CDR3: CASSYSLAGKMNTEAFF. The CDR3, as DNA: TGTGCCAGCAGTTACTCGTTGGCAGGGAAAATGAACACTGAAGCTTTCTTT.

This CDR3 reads CASSVQSLRTDTQYF. The CDR3 DNA follows: TGTGCCAGCAGCGTACAGTCCCTCCGCACAGATACGCAGTATTTT. The chain carries TRBV9 and TRBJ2-3; D is uncertain. The CDR3 length is 15 residues. The germline gives CDR1 SGDLS, CDR2 YYNGEE. V was cut by 1 base and J by 1 base, with 10 bases left in between.

This clonotype was found a few times. The chain uses TRBV5-4 and TRBJ1-2, with D maybe TRBD1 (5 bases). This CDR3 is built from 13 residues. The germline gives CDR1 SGHNT, CDR2 YYREEE (reference sequence). Deletions cut 4 bases from V and 8 bases from J, with 15 bases between. CDR3 sequence (DNA): TGTGCCAGCAGCGGGGGAAATGCGGACGGCTACACCTTC. Its translation: CASSGGNADGYTF.